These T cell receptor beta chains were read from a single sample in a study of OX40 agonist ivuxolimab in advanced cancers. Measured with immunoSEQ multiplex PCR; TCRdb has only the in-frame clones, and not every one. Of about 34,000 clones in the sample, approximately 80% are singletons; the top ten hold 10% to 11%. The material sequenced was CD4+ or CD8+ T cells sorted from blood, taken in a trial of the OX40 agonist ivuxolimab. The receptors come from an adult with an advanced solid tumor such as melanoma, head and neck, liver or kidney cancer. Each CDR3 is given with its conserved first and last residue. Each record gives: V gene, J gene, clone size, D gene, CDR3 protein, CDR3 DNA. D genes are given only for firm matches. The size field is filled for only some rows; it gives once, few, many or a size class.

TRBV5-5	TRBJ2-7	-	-	CASSLGFLANNEQYF	TGTGCCAGCAGCTTAGGTTTTCTAGCGAACAACGAGCAGTACTTC
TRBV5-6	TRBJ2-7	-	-	CASSLTGTLSYEQYF	TGTGCCAGCAGCTTGACAGGTACCCTTTCCTACGAGCAGTACTTC
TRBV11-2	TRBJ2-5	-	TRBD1	CASSLLTEGAEETQYF	TGTGCCAGCAGCTTACTTACAGAGGGGGCAGAAGAGACCCAGTACTTC
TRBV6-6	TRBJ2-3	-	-	CASSSRGADTQYF	TGTGCCAGCAGCTCCAGGGGGGCAGATACGCAGTATTTT
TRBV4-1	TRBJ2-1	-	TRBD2	CASSPSRTSGSNEQFF	TGCGCCAGCAGCCCAAGCCGGACTAGCGGAAGCAATGAGCAGTTCTTC
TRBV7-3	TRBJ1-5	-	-	CASSFRIEGESRNQPQHF	TGTGCCAGCAGCTTTCGGATCGAAGGGGAATCACGCAATCAGCCCCAGCATTTT
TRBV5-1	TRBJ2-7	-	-	CASSLARYEQYF	TGCGCCAGCAGCTTGGCTCGGTACGAGCAGTACTTC
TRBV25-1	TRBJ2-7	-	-	CASSKLGSYEQYF	TGTGCCAGCAGTAAACTAGGGTCATACGAGCAGTACTTC
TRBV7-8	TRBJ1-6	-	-	CASSLLSGGPSPLHF	TGTGCCAGCAGCTTGCTATCTGGGGGGCCTTCACCCCTCCACTTT
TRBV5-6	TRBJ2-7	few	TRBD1	CASSLGTGNSEQYF	TGTGCCAGCAGCTTGGGGACAGGGAATAGCGAGCAGTACTTC